This T cell receptor (beta chain) was obtained from a study of blood T cells in healthy people across ages (dated by TCRdb to between 2015 and 2016). In the study overall: Template switching captured roughly one uniquely barcoded TCR beta cDNA molecule per two T cells in model experiments. To avoid experimental bias, donors of different ages were randomly spread across the sequencing lanes. To track age-related changes in TCR beta repertoire diversity, the study relied on deep sequencing normalized with unique cDNA molecular identifiers. Four age groups were formed from the donors: young (average roughly 15 years), middle-aged (approximately 40), aged (about 68) and long-lived (less than 85). The study analyzed two additional independent replicas of 1 million unique cDNA reads from the same blood draw for two donors, one aged 18 to 29 and one aged 80 or older.

Systemically healthy Caucasian individuals from Russia, 35 to 50 in total and aged roughly 6 to 100 years, were included as donors. Each donor gave around 9.5 milliliters of peripheral blood, collected into EDTA-treated Vacutainer tubes. Ficoll-Paque density-gradient centrifugation was used to isolate PBMCs, with at least 6.5 million per sample. Total RNA, at least 5.5 micrograms per sample, was extracted from PBMCs with Trizol reagent. Naive CD45RAhigh/CD27high T cell percentages were measured by flow cytometry on a PBMC aliquot from every donor. Results and caveats for the whole study, not just this receptor: Estimates of total diversity based on one million sequenced T cells were considered lower bounds and underestimates. Conclusive comparison of naive and antigen-experienced compartments was prevented by the profiling of bulk unsorted PBMCs. As age increased, observed TCR beta diversity per million T cells dropped in a roughly linear way, and a significant reduction was already evident by age about 40. Compared with the aged group, the long-lived group had more naive CD4+ T cells, fewer expanded clones and increased TCR diversity, a pattern suggesting age selection. Observed TCR beta diversity correlated strongly with the percentage of naive T cells measured by flow cytometry. The CMV infection status of donors was not known, potentially confounding age-related changes in expanded clonotypes.

V and J are trimmed by 6 bases and 4 bases, and the gene matches miss 11 bases of the junction. The germline V gene (reference sequence) specifies DFQATT as CDR1 and SNEGSKA as CDR2. The CDR3 contains 15 residues, cysteine and phenylalanine counted. Here the CDR3 DNA is all that survives: 45 bases in frame from base 1. The library was prepared using 5' RACE. The instrument was an Illumina HiSeq 2500. A second PCR of roughly 7 to 12 cycles was run with a J-beta primer mix and a sample-barcoded 5' primer. A unique molecular identifier was introduced onto each TCR beta cDNA molecule by a template-switch 5' adaptor carrying 12 random nucleotides. Each sample yielded at least 2.5 million CDR3-containing paired-end reads. First-strand cDNA synthesis was performed from all RNA using the Mint cDNA synthesis kit, with priming by a TRBC-specific oligonucleotide. Following uracil-DNA glycosylase treatment, a first 18-cycle PCR with universal primers M1SS and BC2_uni_R was performed on all cDNA. As for the authors' bioinformatics: Each sample was normalized by randomly selecting 1 million high-quality reads, each carrying a distinct molecular identifier. Instead of being binned into consensus sequences, reads with shared molecular identifiers were discarded. MiTCR, with a Q25 quality threshold and the strictest error-elimination algorithm, was used for CDR3 identification, clonotype clustering and error correction. A nonparametric unseen species model using Euler transformation provided a lower-bound estimate of total TCR beta diversity. Clones were called with MiXCR by TCRdb after fastp trimmed the public reads at Q25, and only in-frame beta chains were retained. One record per CDR3 amino acid sequence lists the most common genes and DNA. Clone size and V and J calls follow TCRdb, not the original study. This sample is represented by roughly 1.5 million distinct CDR3 sequences; approximately 43% of them were singletons. The top ten clonotypes cover about 3.8% of the sample.

Concerning this clonotype itself: Its antigen remains undetermined. It has no much larger one-base neighbor in the sample; base qualities were not kept.

The chain links TRBV20-1 with TRBJ2-7; 11 nucleotides in the junction match TRBD2. The sequence derives from a woman younger than 35 in good health. The material sequenced was blood. Read as DNA, the sequence is TGCAGTGCACTAGCGGGAGAGATGCTTAGGTACGAGCAGTACTTC. Its translation is CSALAGEMLRYEQYF.